This TCR beta chain was captured by sequencing in a study of T cell responses to AZD1222 COVID-19 vaccine. For the study at large: Pooling of second doses given at about 4 or about 12 weeks was done.

TCRdb's table, derived via immunoSEQ multiplex PCR, lists solely in-frame clones and lacks some. The sample includes about 84,000 clones, approximately 90% seen only once; the top ten take around 1.5%. This CDR3 is built from 16 residues. In germline, CDR1 is SGHAT, CDR2 FQNNGV. Notes on this clone: Its specificity is unknown. The sample carries other DNA sequences with the same CDR3.

Broader study findings: Across the whole spike, CD4 TCRs peaked at regions 160-218 and 743-854.

The material sequenced was peripheral blood, taken on day 0 of AZD1222 vaccination. V is TRBV11-2 and J is TRBJ2-7; TRBD2 matches at 8 bases. This TCR was sampled from an adult in good health. CDR3 sequence reads: CATIPGGAGSSYEQYF. The CDR3 DNA follows: TGTGCTACGATACCGGGGGGGGCGGGCTCCTCCTACGAGCAGTACTTC.